This T cell receptor (beta chain) comes out of a study of memory CD4+ T cells and cytomegalovirus serostatus. About the research overall: Of the healthy Belgian adults, nine or ten were CMV seropositive and about 24 seronegative. Study conclusions and caveats: About 40% of the roughly 160 known CMV-associated TCRbeta sequences appeared in CD4+ memory.

For this clone: Its cognate antigen is unknown.

The ends lost 3 bases at V and 6 bases at J; junction bases unmatched: 3. The CDR3 totals 15 residues. Germline lookup yields CDR1 KGHSH and CDR2 LQKENI. As processed by the authors: Out-of-frame sequences were removed, leaving about 2,300,000 distinct TCRbeta sequences. TCRdb's copy holds only in-frame clones and misses some; the assay was immunoSEQ multiplex PCR. The V and J calls and clone size come from that table; D and trimming were worked out from the DNA. The sample lists 48,000 or so clones, around four fifths occurring once. Single viable CD3+CD4+CD8-CD45RO+ cells were sorted as the memory CD4+ T cells. Positive selection with CD4 microbeads enriched total CD4+ T cells.

The sample comprised memory CD4+ T cells from blood. This chain connects TRBV18 to TRBJ1-6, with 9 bases lining up with TRBD1. This TCR derives from an adult in good health and CMV-seronegative. The DNA of the CDR3 is TGTGCCAGCTCACCTCTGGACAGGGGTAATTCACCCCTCCACTTT. Translating gives CASSPLDRGNSPLHF.